The 31 T cell receptor beta chains reported below all come from one sample, sequenced in a study of T cells in Graves' hyperthyroidism and ophthalmopathy. It was RNA transcripts that yielded the amplified TCR beta CDR3 regions. HTBI primers were the set used in a first-round RT-PCR of the TCR CDR3. Each CDR3 protein is one row after TCRdb ran MiXCR on the multiplex PCR reads. The repertoire includes roughly 510,000 distinct CDR3 sequences, 40% to 50% of them detected once, and about two fifths sits in the top ten. The sequenced sample was peripheral blood or thyroid tissue (not recorded which). The receptors come from an adult woman with Graves' disease, either hyperthyroidism or ophthalmopathy (not recorded which).

The V gene is TRBV7-9, the J gene TRBJ1-4; D may be TRBD1 (5 bases). This CDR3 has 15 amino acids. Per the germline V gene, CDR1 is SEHNR and CDR2 is FQNEAQ (reference sequence). V dropped 3 bases and J dropped 5 bases, with 13 bases sitting between them. CDR3 amino acids: CASSLRGAFNEKLFF. The CDR3 region has the DNA TGTGCCAGCAGCTTGCGGGGCGCGTTCAATGAAAAACTGTTTTTT.

At least ten counts were recorded for this clonotype. The chain has TRBV7-9 and TRBJ1-1; possibly TRBD1 for D (5 bases). Trimming cost V 5 bases and J 4 bases, with 11 bases left between them. The germline V gene encodes CDR1 SEHNR and CDR2 FQNEAQ (reference sequence). The length of the CDR3 is 13 residues. CDR3 DNA: TGTGCCAGCAGCGTCACAGGTGGCACTGAAGCTTTCTTT. Protein product: CASSVTGGTEAFF.

This clonotype was observed a handful of times. V and J are TRBV20-1 and TRBJ2-5; no clear D. Between the trimmed V and J ends, which lost 1 base and 0 bases, there was a span of 9 bases. This CDR3 region has 14 residues. Germline V gene data show CDR1 as DFQATT and CDR2 as SNEGSKA (reference sequence). CDR3 protein: CSARVHTNQETQYF. CDR3 DNA sequence: TGCAGTGCTAGAGTCCACACCAACCAAGAGACCCAGTACTTC.

The chain is built from TRBV27 and TRBJ1-2; 12 bases line up with TRBD1. Germline loops: CDR1 MNHEY, CDR2 SMNVEV (reference sequence). The CDR3 runs to 14 residues. With V trimmed by 6 bases and J by 3 bases, 2 bases remained unmatched. The DNA of the CDR3 is TGTGCCAGCAGGGGGACAGGGGGCGACTATGGCTACACCTTC. It yields the protein CASRGTGGDYGYTF.

This clonotype was recorded at least ten times. This sequence joins TRBV4-2 and TRBJ1-5, with 8 bases identical to TRBD1. This CDR3 is built from 16 residues. Looked up from germline, CDR1 is LGHNA and CDR2 is YNFKEQ. J was trimmed by 7 bases and V by 3 bases; bases with no gene match: 11. CDR3 loop: CASSHTGQGGLQPQHF. The DNA for the CDR3 is TGTGCCAGCAGCCATACTGGACAGGGCGGGCTCCAGCCCCAGCATTTT.

This chain connects TRBV12-3 or TRBV12-4 to TRBJ1-5; no reliable D call. The CDR3 has 13 amino acids. V gave up 3 bases and J gave up 5 bases, with 8 bases separating them. The DNA of the CDR3 is TGTGCCAGCAGTTTGGGGTTTCATCAGCCCCAGCATTTT. Amino acids: CASSLGFHQPQHF.

This clonotype has a single count. The CDR3 region has the DNA TGCAGCGTTGAAGATCGAGGGGGAGATCGGGAGACCCAGTACTTC. It translates to CSVEDRGGDRETQYF. V and J are TRBV29-1 and TRBJ2-5; D perhaps matches TRBD1 (6 bases). Trimming cost V 0 bases and J 5 bases, with 16 bases left between them. The CDR3 is 15 residues long. Germline lookup yields CDR1 SQVTM and CDR2 ANQGSEA.

The count of this clonotype is one. One end of the junction fails to match germline, which may point to a read error. The chain joins TRBV6-5 to TRBJ2-7; D remains ambiguous. The CDR3 spans 15 residues. Germline CDR1 and CDR2: MNHEY and SVGAGI. DNA for the CDR3: TGTGCCAGCAGTTACGCGAAGGCGGTCTCCCACGAGCAGTACTTC. Translated: CASSYAKAVSHEQYF.

The table lists this clonotype with many counts. This sequence joins TRBV7-8 and TRBJ2-7; D is perhaps TRBD2 (6 bases). The V gene's germline CDR1 is SGHVS and CDR2 FQNEAQ. This CDR3 spans 13 amino acids. Between the trimmed V and J ends, which lost 1 base and 7 bases, there was a span of 11 bases. The CDR3 DNA is TGTGCCAGCAGCTTAGGTCTGGAGGGGGAGCAGTACTTC. Its protein product is CASSLGLEGEQYF.

This clonotype has more than one count but fewer than ten. The chain couples TRBV6-1 to TRBJ2-5, with 16 nucleotides matching TRBD2. The ends lost 6 bases at V and 5 bases at J; junction bases unmatched: 6. The length of the CDR3 is 16 residues. Per the germline V gene, CDR1 is MNHNS and CDR2 is SASEGT. As DNA, the CDR3 is TGTGCCAGCAGCTTGGGACTAGCGGGAGGGTACGAGACCCAGTACTTC. Its protein product is CASSLGLAGGYETQYF.

The chain recombines TRBV29-1 with TRBJ2-7, with D perhaps assigned TRBD1 or TRBD2 (5 bases each). V was shortened by 5 bases and J by 6 bases, with 17 bases between the two germline ends. The germline V gene has CDR1 SQVTM and CDR2 ANQGSEA. The CDR3 contains 13 residues. The CDR3: CSVFEGFNSEQYF. The CDR3 DNA is TGCAGCGTTTTTGAGGGGTTTAATTCCGAGCAGTACTTC.

This clonotype has only a few counts. This sequence joins TRBV7-9 and TRBJ2-7; D is unresolved. The germline V gene has CDR1 SEHNR and CDR2 FQNEAQ (reference sequence). Trimming pared 5 bases from V and 0 bases from J, leaving 11 bases between. The CDR3 has 14 residues. In nucleotides, the CDR3 is TGTGCCAGCAGCCCCGGATCGATCTCCTACGAGCAGTACTTC. This sequence encodes CASSPGSISYEQYF.

The J gene is TRBJ1-2, the V gene TRBV28; TRBD1 matches at 7 bases. After removal of 5 bases from V and 6 bases from J, the junction contained 6 bases not matched to a gene. Germline loops: CDR1 MDHEN, CDR2 SYDVKM. The CDR3 length is 13 residues. CDR3 nucleotide sequence: TGTGCCAGCAGTGACATAGGGACAGATGGCTACACCTTC. This gives the protein CASSDIGTDGYTF.

This chain joins TRBV5-1 and TRBJ1-4; a weak D match, TRBD1 (5 bases). The CDR3 contains 15 residues. CDR1 is SGHRS, CDR2 YFSETQ, per germline. Trimming took off 3 bases at V and 0 bases at J, with 9 bases between the two ends. The CDR3 protein is CASSSAGSTNEKLFF. CDR3 nucleotide sequence: TGCGCCAGCAGCTCTGCAGGGTCAACTAATGAAAAACTGTTTTTT.

This clonotype has just a few counts. This chain links TRBV6-6 with TRBJ2-7, with D tentatively TRBD1 or TRBD2 (5 bases each). Germline CDR1 MNHNY, CDR2 SVGAGI (reference sequence). This CDR3 is built from 14 residues. Trimming pared 7 bases from V and 2 bases from J, leaving 15 bases between. CDR3 coding DNA: TGTGCCAGCACTCGGGACGACGGTGCCTACGAGCAGTACTTC. As protein: CASTRDDGAYEQYF.

The CDR3 region has the DNA TGCGCCAGCAGCTATGACGTAACCGATGAAAAACTGTTTTTT. Translating gives CASSYDVTDEKLFF. This chain connects TRBV5-1 to TRBJ1-4; D call uncertain. The CDR3 totals 14 residues. V lost 3 bases, J lost 6 bases, and 12 bases lay in between. CDR1 and CDR2 from the germline V gene are SGHRS and YFSETQ.

A remark on this clonotype: An end of the junction does not agree with germline; a read error may underlie this. The J gene is TRBJ1-2, the V gene TRBV20-1; 7 bases agree with TRBD1. CDR3 length: 9 residues. Germline values: CDR1 DFQATT, CDR2 SNEGSKA (reference sequence). CDR3: CSAAEWDSF. The CDR3 bases are TGCAGTGCTGCTGAATGGGACAGTTTC.

This clonotype occurred a few times. The chain recombines TRBV28 with TRBJ1-5; D gene ambiguous. The CDR3 length is 14 residues. V was clipped by 6 bases and J by 1 base, with 10 bases between them. In germline, CDR1 is MDHEN, CDR2 SYDVKM. The CDR3 reads CASRLPGSNQPQHF. CDR3 sequence (DNA): TGTGCCAGCAGACTACCCGGCAGCAATCAGCCCCAGCATTTT.

The chain has TRBV20-1 and TRBJ2-7; 8 nucleotides align to TRBD1. Germline V lookup: CDR1 DFQATT, CDR2 SNEGSKA (reference sequence). The junction had 5 bases not matched to a gene; V was cut back by 5 bases and J by 5 bases. The CDR3 is 12 residues long. CDR3 sequence reads: CSAPDRVHEQYF. CDR3 in DNA: TGCAGTGCTCCGGACAGGGTCCACGAGCAGTACTTC.

This clonotype was detected a few times. A read error may explain this, as a much larger clone is one base away. J is TRBJ1-1 and V is TRBV9; D might be TRBD1 (6 bases). In germline, CDR1 is SGDLS, CDR2 YYNGEE. V lost 3 bases and J lost 4, with 25 bases in between. The CDR3 spans 18 residues. The CDR3 DNA reads as TGTGCCAGCAGCGATGACCATGGGGCAGGGGAAGGGGGCACTGAAGCTTTCTTT. This codes for CASSDDHGAGEGGTEAFF.

This clonotype showed up many times. This chain joins TRBV25-1 and TRBJ1-3; tentatively, D is TRBD1 (5 bases). Trimming left V 5 bases short and J 8 bases short, with 10 bases between. Germline V lookup: CDR1 MGHDK, CDR2 SYGVNS. CDR3 size: 12 residues. The CDR3 is CASSNQGDTIYF. CDR3 DNA: TGTGCCAGCAGTAATCAGGGAGACACCATATATTTT.

The chain combines TRBV7-8 with TRBJ2-5; D is possibly TRBD2 (5 bases). Trimming shortened V by 5 bases and J by 9 bases, and 19 bases separated the two germline ends. Germline CDR1 is SGHVS and CDR2 is FQNEAQ. There are 14 residues in the CDR3. The CDR3 bases are TGTGCCAGCAGCCCAACGAGCGGCGGATTGGCCCAGTACTTC. As protein: CASSPTSGGLAQYF. The complete variable domain, with remaining parts taken from reference TRBV7-8 and TRBJ2-5, reads GAGVSQSPRYKVAKRGQDVALRCDPISGHVSLFWYQQALGQGPEFLTYFQNEAQLDKSGLPSDRFFAERPEGSVSTLKIQRTQQEDSAVYLCASSPTSGGLAQYFGPGTRLLVL.

This chain connects TRBV7-9 to TRBJ2-2, with D unclear. Trimming took 6 bases from V and 4 from J, leaving 12 bases between them. The CDR3 runs to 14 residues. In germline, CDR1 is SEHNR, CDR2 FQNEAQ (reference sequence). The CDR3 sequence is CASSSGDGTGELFF. In DNA, the CDR3 is TGTGCCAGCAGTTCCGGCGACGGCACCGGGGAGCTGTTTTTT.

Worth noting for this clonotype: At one end the junction does not follow the germline gene, possibly because of a read error. This rearrangement joins TRBV7-3 to TRBJ2-7, with D uncertain. CDR1 is SGHTA, CDR2 FQGTGA, per germline. CDR3 length: 14 residues. CDR3 region: CASSQVAASYEQYF. Written as DNA, the CDR3 is TGCGCCAGCAGCCAAGTTGCCGCTTCCTACGAGCAGTACTTC. Drawing the rest from reference TRBV7-3 and TRBJ2-7, the complete variable domain is GAGVSQTPSNKVTEKGKYVELRCDPISGHTALYWYRQSLGQGPEFLIYFQGTGAADDSGLPNDRFFAVRPEGSVSTLKIQRTERGDSAVYLCASSQVAASYEQYFGPGTRLTVT.

The chain's CDR3 is CASSMSSGTAYEQYF. The CDR3 DNA reads TGTGCCAGTAGTATGTCTAGCGGGACGGCGTACGAGCAGTACTTC. The rearrangement links TRBV19 to TRBJ2-7; 9 bases align to TRBD2. V lost 3 bases to trimming and J lost 4 bases; unmatched junction nucleotides: 7. Germline values: CDR1 LNHDA, CDR2 SQIVND (reference sequence). CDR3 length: 15 residues.

The chain joins TRBV9 to TRBJ1-4; a possible D gene is TRBD1 (5 bases). The CDR3 covers 15 residues. The V gene lost 0 bases and the J gene lost 6 bases, with 12 bases spanning the gap. Germline-derived CDR1 and CDR2 are SGDLS and YYNGEE. The DNA for the CDR3 is TGTGCCAGCAGCGTAGGGATTGTAGGGGATGAAAAACTGTTTTTT. Translated, it gives CASSVGIVGDEKLFF.

V and J are TRBV15 and TRBJ2-5; 7 positions agree with TRBD1. The germline CDR1 and CDR2 sequences are LNHNV and YYDKDF (reference sequence). This CDR3 has 13 amino acids. J was trimmed by 2 bases and V by 8 bases; bases with no gene match: 5. Here the CDR3 reads CATRRTGQETQYF. The CDR3 bases are TGTGCCACCCGCCGGACAGGACAAGAGACCCAGTACTTC.

The chain has TRBV29-1 and TRBJ2-7, with D possibly matching TRBD2 (6 bases). In germline, CDR1 is SQVTM, CDR2 ANQGSEA. Trimming took off 5 bases at V and 3 bases at J, with 17 bases between the two ends. This CDR3 spans 14 amino acids. CDR3 DNA: TGCAGCGTTTTCCTCGGGGGTGAGTTCTACGAGCAGTACTTC. The encoded protein is CSVFLGGEFYEQYF.

This clonotype was seen only a few times. J is TRBJ2-7 and V is TRBV15, with D unclear. Trimming took off 0 bases at V and 1 base at J, with 10 bases between the two ends. Germline CDR1 LNHNV, CDR2 YYDKDF (reference sequence). The CDR3 is 15 residues long. As DNA, the CDR3 is TGTGCCACCAGCAGAGATATGACACCATCCTACGAGCAGTACTTC. Translating it yields CATSRDMTPSYEQYF.

On this clonotype itself: A junction boundary mismatches the germline segment, possibly from a read error. This chain connects TRBV24-1 to TRBJ2-2; D is possibly TRBD1 or TRBD2 (5 bases each). This CDR3 comprises 13 residues. Germline V CDR1 and CDR2: KGHDR, SFDVKD. The CDR3 coding sequence is TGTGCCACCCAGGGATCGAACGCCGGGGAGCTGTTCTTT. Its translation: CATQGSNAGELFF.

At least ten counts were recorded for this clonotype. The chain carries TRBV5-1 and TRBJ2-5, with 7 bases matching TRBD2. Trimming cost V 2 bases and J 5 bases; bases outside gene matches: 6. Germline V lookup: CDR1 SGHRS, CDR2 YFSETQ. The CDR3 contains 14 residues. CDR3 DNA: TGCGCCAGCAGCTTAGCGGGAAAACCCGAGACCCAGTACTTC. Translated, it gives CASSLAGKPETQYF. Supplemented by reference TRBV5-1 and TRBJ2-5, the full variable domain reads KAGVTQTPRYLIKTRGQQVTLSCSPISGHRSVSWYQQTPGQGLQFLFEYFSETQRNKGNFPGRFSGRQFSNSRSEMNVSTLELGDSALYLCASSLAGKPETQYFGPGTRLLVL.